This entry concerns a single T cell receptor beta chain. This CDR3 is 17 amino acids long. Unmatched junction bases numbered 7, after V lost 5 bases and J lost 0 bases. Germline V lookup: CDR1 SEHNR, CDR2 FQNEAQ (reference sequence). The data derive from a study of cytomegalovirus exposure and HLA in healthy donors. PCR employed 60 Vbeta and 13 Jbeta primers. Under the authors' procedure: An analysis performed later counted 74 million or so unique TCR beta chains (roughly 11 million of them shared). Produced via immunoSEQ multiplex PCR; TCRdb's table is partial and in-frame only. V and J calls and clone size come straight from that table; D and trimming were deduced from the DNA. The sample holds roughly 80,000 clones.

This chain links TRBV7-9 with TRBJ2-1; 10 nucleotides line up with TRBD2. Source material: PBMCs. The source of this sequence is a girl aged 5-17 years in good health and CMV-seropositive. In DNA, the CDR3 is TGTGCCAGCAGCCTTGGACTAGCGGTAAGCTCCTACAATGAGCAGTTCTTC. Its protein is CASSLGLAVSSYNEQFF.